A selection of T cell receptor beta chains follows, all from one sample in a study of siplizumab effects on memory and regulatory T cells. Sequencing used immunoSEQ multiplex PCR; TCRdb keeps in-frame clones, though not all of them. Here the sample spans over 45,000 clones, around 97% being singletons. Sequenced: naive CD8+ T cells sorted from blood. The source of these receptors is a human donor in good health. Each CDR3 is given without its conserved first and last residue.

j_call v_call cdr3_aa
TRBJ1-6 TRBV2 ASSAFRGGNSPLH
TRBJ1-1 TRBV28 ASSLAVEAF
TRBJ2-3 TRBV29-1 SVEGGMFTDTQY
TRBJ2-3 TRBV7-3 ASSPHGSTDTQY
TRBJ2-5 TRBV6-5 ASSYPEGETQY
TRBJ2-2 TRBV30 AWSVQRLGELF
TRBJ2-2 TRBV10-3 AISDATGTSGRAVTGELF
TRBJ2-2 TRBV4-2 ASSERQENTGELF
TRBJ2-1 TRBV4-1 ASSRGQGSEQF
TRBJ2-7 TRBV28 ASSLVGDEQY
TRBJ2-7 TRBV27 ASGWTNRVTYEQY
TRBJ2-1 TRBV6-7 RRRGASGTEDNEQF
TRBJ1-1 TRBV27 ASSVNSNTEAF
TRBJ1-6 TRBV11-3 ASSLDARQNSPLH
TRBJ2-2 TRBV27 ASSLTRGYGELF
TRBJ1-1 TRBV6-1 ASSGTGSGTEAF
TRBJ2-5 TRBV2 ASSGGSTQETQY
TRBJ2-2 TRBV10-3 ATRDGENTGELF
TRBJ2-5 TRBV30 AWSPDPGAPGETQY
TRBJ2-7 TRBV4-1 ASSQEVGRSYEQY
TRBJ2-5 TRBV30 AWSDSETQY
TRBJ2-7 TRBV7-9 ASSPGETSEDYEQY
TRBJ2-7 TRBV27 ASSLRLAGGLYEQY
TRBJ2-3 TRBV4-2 ASSQVSSGASTDTQY
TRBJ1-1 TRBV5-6 ASRQVGGPEAF
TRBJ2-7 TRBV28 ASRGGGGRPSYEQY
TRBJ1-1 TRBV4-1 ASSQVESLGLEGF
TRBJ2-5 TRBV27 ASSLATSGPGTQY
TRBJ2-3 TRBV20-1 SARDGAGGH
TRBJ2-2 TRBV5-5 ASSLGRGNTGELF
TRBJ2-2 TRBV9 ASSSPWANTGELF
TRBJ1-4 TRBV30 AWSAASEKLF
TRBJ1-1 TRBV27 ASSLSLQILGGTEAF
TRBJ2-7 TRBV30 AWSPESSGPSYEQY
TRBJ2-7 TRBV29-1 SVIPAGRDRGVRYEQY
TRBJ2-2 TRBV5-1 ASSLDKLPGELF
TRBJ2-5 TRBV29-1 SAGGETQY
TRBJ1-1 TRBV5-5 ASSFLGSNTEAF
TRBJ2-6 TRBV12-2 ASRLAILAGANVLT
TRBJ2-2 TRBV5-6 ASSFGTGGRELF
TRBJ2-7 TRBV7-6 ASSLAPGQGQYEQY
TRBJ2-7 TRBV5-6 ASSLGTSGTEQY
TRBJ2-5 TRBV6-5 ASSRDGIQETQY
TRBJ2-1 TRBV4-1 ASSQDTYNEQF
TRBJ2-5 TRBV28 ASSLDRVGETQY
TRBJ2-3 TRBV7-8 ASSLTSEPVADTQY
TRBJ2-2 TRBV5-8 ASSLGVVNTGELF
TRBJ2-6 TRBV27 ASSTRTSGFLSGANVLT
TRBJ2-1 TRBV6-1 ARRTGSKF
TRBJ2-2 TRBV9 ASSVGWGELF